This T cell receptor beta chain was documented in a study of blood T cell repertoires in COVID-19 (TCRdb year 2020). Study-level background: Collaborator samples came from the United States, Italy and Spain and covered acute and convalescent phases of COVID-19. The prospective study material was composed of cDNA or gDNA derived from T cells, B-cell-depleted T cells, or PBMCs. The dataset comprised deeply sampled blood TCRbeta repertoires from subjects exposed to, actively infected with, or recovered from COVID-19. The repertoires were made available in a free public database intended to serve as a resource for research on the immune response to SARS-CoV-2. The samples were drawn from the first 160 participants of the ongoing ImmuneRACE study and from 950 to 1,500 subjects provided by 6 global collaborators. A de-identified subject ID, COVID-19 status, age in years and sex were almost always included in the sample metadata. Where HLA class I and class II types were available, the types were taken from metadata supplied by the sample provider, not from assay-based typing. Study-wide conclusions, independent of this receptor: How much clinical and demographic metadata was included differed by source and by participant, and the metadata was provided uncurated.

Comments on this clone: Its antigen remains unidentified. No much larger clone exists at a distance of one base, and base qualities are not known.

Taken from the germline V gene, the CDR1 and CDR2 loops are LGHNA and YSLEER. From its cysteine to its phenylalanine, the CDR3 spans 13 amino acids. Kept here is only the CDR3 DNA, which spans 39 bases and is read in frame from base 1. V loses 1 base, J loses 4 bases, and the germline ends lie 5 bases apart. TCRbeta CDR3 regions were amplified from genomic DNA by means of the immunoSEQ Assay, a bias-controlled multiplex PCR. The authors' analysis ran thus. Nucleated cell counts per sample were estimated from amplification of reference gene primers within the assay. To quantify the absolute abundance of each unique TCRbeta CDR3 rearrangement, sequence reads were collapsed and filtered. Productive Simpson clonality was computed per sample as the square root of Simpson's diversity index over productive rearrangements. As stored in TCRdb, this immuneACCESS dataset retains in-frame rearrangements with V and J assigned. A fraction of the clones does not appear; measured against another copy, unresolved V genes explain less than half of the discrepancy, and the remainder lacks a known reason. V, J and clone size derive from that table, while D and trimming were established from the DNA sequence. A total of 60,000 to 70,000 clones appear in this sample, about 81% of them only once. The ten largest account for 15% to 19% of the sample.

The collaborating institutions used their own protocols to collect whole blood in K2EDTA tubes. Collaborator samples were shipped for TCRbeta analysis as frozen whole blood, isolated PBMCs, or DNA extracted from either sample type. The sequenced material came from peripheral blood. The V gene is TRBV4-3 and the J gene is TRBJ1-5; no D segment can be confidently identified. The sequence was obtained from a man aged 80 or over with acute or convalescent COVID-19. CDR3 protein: CASSQGINQPQHF. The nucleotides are TGCGCCAGCAGCCAAGGTATTAATCAGCCCCAGCATTTT.